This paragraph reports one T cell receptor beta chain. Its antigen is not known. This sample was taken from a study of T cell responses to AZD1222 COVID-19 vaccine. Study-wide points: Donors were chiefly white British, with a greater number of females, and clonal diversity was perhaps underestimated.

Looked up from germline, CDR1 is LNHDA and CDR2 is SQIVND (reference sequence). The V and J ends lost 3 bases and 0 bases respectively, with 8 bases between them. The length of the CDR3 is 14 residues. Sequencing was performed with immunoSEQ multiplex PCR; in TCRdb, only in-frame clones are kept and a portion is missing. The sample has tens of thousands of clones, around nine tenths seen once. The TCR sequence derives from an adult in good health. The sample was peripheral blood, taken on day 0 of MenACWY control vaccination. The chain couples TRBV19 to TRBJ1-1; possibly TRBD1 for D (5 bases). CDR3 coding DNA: TGTGCCAGTAGTATGGGACGGGTGAACACTGAAGCTTTCTTT. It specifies CASSMGRVNTEAFF.